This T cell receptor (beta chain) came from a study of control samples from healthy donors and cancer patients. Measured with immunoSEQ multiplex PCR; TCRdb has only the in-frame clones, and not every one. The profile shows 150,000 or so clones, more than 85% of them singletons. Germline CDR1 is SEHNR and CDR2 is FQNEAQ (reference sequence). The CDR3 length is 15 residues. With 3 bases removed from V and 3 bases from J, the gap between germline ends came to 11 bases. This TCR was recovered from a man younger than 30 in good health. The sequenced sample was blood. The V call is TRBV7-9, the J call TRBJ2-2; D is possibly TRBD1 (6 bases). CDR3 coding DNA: TGTGCCAGCAGCTTTGCAGGGGTCTACACCGGGGAGCTGTTTTTT. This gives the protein CASSFAGVYTGELFF. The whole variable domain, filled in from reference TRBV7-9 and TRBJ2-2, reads DTGVSQNPRHKITKRGQNVTFRCDPISEHNRLYWYRQTLGQGPEFLTYFQNEAQLEKSRLLSDRFSAERPKGSFSTLEIQRTEQGDSAMYLCASSFAGVYTGELFFGEGSRLTVL.